What follows are 2 T cell receptor beta chains derived from one specimen sequenced in a study of CD8 T cells in ankylosing spondylitis. Study-level findings and limits: Made up of eight or nine highly homologous variants, a TCR beta motif appeared characteristic of ankylosing spondylitis blood.

MiXCR, run by TCRdb on the 5' RACE reads, gives a single entry per CDR3 protein. The table records over 200,000 distinct CDR3 sequences, around 18% of them present only once. These receptors are not linked to any known antigen. The specimen sequenced was blood, either unsorted or a sorted T cell fraction (not recorded which). All receptors derive from a male donor with ankylosing spondylitis.

The table lists this clonotype with a count of one. The chain employs TRBV15 and TRBJ2-5; possible D gene TRBD2, 5 bases. With 8 bases removed from V and 2 bases from J, the gap between germline ends came to 15 bases. The germline CDR1 and CDR2 sequences are LNHNV and YYDKDF (reference sequence). The CDR3 covers 14 residues. CDR3 coding DNA: TGTGCCACCGCGGTCGGACTGCAACAAGAGACCCAGTACTTC. This translates into CATAVGLQQETQYF. The full variable domain, completed using reference TRBV15 and TRBJ2-5, is DAMVIQNPRYQVTQFGKPVTLSCSQTLNHNVMYWYQQKSSQAPKLLFHYYDKDFNNEADTPDNFQSRRPNTSFCFLDIRSPGLGDTAMYLCATAVGLQQETQYFGPGTRLLVL.

The chain joins TRBV14 to TRBJ1-3, with a possible D match to TRBD1 (6 bases). In germline, CDR1 is SGHDN, CDR2 FVKESK. V was cut by 4 bases and J by 0 bases, with 13 bases left in between. The length of the CDR3 is 16 residues. In nucleotides, the CDR3 is TGTGCCAGCAGCCCGCGCCAGGGACACTCTGGAAACACCATATATTTT. Its translation is CASSPRQGHSGNTIYF.